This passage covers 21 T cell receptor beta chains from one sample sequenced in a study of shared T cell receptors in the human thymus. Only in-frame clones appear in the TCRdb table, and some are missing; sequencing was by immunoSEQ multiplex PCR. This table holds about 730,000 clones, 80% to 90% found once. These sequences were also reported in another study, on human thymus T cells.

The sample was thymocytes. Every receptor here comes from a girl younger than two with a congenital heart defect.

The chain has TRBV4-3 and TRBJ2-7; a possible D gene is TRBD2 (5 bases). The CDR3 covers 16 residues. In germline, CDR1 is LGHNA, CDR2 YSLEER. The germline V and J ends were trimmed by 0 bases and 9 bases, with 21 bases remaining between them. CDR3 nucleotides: TGCGCCAGCAGCCAAGATCCCAGAACCGAATACGAGGGGCAGTACTTC. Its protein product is CASSQDPRTEYEGQYF.

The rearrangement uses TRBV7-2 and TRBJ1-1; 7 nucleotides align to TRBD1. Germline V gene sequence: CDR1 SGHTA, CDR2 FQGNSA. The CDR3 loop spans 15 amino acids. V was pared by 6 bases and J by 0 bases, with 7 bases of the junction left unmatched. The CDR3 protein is CASRLTGPMNTEAFF. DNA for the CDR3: TGTGCCAGCAGACTGACAGGGCCTATGAACACTGAAGCTTTCTTT.

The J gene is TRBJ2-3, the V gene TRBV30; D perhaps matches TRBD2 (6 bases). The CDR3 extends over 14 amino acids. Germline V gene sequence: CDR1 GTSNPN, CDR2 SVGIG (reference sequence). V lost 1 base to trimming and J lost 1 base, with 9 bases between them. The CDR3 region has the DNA TGTGCCTGGAGTGGGGGGGAGCGCACAGATACGCAGTATTTT. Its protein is CAWSGGERTDTQYF.

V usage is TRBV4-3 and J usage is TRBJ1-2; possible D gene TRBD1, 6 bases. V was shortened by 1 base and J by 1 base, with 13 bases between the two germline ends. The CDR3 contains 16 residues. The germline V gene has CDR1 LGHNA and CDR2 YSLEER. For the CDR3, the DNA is TGCGCCAGCAGCCAAGGAGGGCAGGGGATTAACTATGGCTACACCTTC. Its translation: CASSQGGQGINYGYTF.

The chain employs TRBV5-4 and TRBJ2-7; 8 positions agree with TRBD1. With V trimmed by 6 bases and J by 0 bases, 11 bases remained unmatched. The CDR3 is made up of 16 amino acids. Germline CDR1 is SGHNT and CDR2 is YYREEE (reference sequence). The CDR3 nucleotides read TGTGCCAGCACCCCCGGCGGGACAGGTTACTCCTACGAGCAGTACTTC. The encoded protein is CASTPGGTGYSYEQYF.

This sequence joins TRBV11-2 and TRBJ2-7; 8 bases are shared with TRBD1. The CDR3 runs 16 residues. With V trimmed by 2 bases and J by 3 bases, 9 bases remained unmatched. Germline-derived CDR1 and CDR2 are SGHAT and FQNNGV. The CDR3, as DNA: TGTGCCAGCAGCTTACACCCCCGCAGGGGGCTCTACGAGCAGTACTTC. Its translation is CASSLHPRRGLYEQYF.

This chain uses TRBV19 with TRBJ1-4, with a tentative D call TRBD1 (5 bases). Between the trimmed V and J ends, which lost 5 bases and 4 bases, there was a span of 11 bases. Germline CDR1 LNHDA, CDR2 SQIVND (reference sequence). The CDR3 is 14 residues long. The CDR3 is CASSFDRINEKLFF. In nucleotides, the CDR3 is TGTGCCAGTAGTTTCGACAGAATTAATGAAAAACTGTTTTTT.

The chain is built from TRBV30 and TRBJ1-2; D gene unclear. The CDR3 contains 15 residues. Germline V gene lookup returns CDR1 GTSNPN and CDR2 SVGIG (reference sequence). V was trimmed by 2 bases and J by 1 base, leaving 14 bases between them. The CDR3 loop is CAWSTPRRFNYGYTF. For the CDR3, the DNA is TGTGCCTGGAGTACCCCACGGAGGTTTAACTATGGCTACACCTTC. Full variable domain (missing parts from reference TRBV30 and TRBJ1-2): SQTIHQWPATLVQPVGSPLSLECTVEGTSNPNLYWYRQAAGRGLQLLFYSVGIGQISSEVPQNLSASRPQDRQFILSSKKLLLSDSGFYLCAWSTPRRFNYGYTFGSGTRLTVV.

This CDR3 reads CAINRTDSRTQGYYGYTF. Here the CDR3 DNA reads TGTGCCATCAACCGGACGGATAGCCGAACCCAGGGGTACTATGGCTACACCTTC. This chain connects TRBV10-3 to TRBJ1-2, with D perhaps TRBD1 (6 bases). The V gene lost 7 bases and the J gene lost 3 bases, with 27 bases spanning the gap. Germline V gene lookup returns CDR1 ENHRY and CDR2 SYGVKD. The CDR3 contains 18 residues.

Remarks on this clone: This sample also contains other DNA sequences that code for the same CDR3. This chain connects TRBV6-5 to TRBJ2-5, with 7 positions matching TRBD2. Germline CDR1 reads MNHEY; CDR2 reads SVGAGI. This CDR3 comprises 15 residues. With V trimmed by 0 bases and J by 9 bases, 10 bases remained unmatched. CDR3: CASSYSRLAVKAQYF. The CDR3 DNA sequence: TGTGCCAGCAGTTACTCACGCCTAGCGGTAAAGGCCCAGTACTTC.

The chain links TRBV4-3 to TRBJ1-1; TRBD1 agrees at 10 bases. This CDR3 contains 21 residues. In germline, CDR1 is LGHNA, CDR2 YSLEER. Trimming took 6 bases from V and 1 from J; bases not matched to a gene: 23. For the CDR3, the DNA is TGCGCCAGCAGGGTTGAACCCGGGACCGAACAGGGACAGGGGACGAACACTGAAGCTTTCTTT. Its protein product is CASRVEPGTEQGQGTNTEAFF.

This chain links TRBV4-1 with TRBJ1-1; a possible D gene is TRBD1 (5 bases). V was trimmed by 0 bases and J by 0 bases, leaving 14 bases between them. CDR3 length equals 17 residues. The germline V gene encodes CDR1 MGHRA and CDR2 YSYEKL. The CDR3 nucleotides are TGCGCCAGCAGCCAAGATTGGGGGGTCTGGTTGAACACTGAAGCTTTCTTT. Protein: CASSQDWGVWLNTEAFF.

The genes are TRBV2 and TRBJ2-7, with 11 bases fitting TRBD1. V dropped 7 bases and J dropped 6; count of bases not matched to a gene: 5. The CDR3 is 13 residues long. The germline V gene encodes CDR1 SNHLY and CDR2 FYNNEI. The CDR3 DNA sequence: TGTGCCAGCATAGGACAGGGGGCAGGCGAGCAGTACTTC. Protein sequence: CASIGQGAGEQYF.

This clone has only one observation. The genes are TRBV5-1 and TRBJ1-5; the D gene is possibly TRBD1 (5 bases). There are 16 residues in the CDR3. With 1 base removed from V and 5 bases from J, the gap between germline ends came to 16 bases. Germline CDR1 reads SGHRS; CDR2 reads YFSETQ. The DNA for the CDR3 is TGCGCCAGCAGCTTGTCCGGCAGGGATGGGGATCAGCCCCAGCATTTT. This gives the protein CASSLSGRDGDQPQHF.

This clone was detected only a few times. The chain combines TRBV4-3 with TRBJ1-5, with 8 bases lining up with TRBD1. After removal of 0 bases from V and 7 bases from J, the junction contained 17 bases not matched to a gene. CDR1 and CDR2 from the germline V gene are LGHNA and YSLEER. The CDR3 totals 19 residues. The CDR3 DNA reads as TGCGCCAGCAGCCAAGAGCGGATCAGGGGGCGAATGCCGCGGCAGCCCCAGCATTTT. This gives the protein CASSQERIRGRMPRQPQHF.

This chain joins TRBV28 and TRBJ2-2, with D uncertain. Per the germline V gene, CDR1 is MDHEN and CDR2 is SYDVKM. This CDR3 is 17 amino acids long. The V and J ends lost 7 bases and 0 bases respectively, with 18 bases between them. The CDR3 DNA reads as TGTGCCAGCACCCAAAAAGCCGGTAGCCCGAACACCGGGGAGCTGTTTTTT. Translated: CASTQKAGSPNTGELFF.

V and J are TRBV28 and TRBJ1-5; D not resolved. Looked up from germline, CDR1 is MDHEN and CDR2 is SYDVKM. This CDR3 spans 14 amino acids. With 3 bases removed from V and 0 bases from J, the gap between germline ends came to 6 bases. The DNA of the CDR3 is TGTGCCAGCAGTTTCAGGAATAGCAATCAGCCCCAGCATTTT. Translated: CASSFRNSNQPQHF.

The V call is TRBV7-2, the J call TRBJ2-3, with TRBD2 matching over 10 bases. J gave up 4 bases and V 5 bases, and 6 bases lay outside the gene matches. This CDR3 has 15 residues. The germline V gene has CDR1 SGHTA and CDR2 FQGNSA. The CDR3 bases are TGTGCCAGCAGCCGAGCGGGGGGGCTCCCAGATACGCAGTATTTT. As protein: CASSRAGGLPDTQYF.

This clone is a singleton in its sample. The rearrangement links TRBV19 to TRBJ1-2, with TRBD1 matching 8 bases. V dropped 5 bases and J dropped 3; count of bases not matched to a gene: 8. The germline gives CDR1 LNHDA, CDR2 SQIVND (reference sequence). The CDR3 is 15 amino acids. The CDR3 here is CASSRRGLLDYGYTF. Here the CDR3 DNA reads TGTGCCAGTAGTCGCAGGGGGCTCCTGGACTATGGCTACACCTTC.

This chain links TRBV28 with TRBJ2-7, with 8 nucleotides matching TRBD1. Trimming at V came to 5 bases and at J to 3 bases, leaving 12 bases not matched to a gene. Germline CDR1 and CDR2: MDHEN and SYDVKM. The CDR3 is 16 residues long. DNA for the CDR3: TGTGCCAGCAGTCCCCGCTCGGGGACAGGTGACTACGAGCAGTACTTC. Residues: CASSPRSGTGDYEQYF.

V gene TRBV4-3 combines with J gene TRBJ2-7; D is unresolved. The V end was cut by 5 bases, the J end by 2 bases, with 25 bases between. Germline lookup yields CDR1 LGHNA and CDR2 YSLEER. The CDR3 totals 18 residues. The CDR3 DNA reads TGCGCCAGCAGCAACATGCCACGGTGGGCCCTCATTCCCTACGAGCAGTACTTC. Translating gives CASSNMPRWALIPYEQYF.